The clone carrying this T cell receptor beta chain was counted a single time. CDR3 length equals 13 residues. Germline loops: CDR1 SQVTM, CDR2 ANQGSEA. Trimming cost V 4 bases and J 0 bases, with 10 bases left between them. Profiling relied on immunoSEQ multiplex PCR, and the TCRdb table lists in-frame clones only, not all of them. The sample records 400,000 to 500,000 clones, roughly nine tenths being singletons. The sample belongs to a study of Ad26.COV2.S vaccination and SARS-CoV-2 variants. On the study more broadly: Participant was drawn from the COV1001 Ad26.COV2.S trial arm.

The sample's treatment: about 20 received Ad26.COV2.S at low or high dose, single or two shots; several received placebo; per-sample allocation not given. Specimens were obtained on day 63 following the first vaccine or placebo injection. V is TRBV29-1 and J is TRBJ2-7; D remains unclear. Sequenced material: peripheral blood, taken in a trial of Ad26.COV2.S vaccine versus placebo. The sequence derives from a person between 18 and 65 years old who received the Ad26.COV2.S COVID-19 vaccine or a placebo. CDR3 protein: CSVVVPDSYEQYV. CDR3 DNA: TGCAGCGTTGTCGTCCCAGACTCCTACGAGCAGTACGTC.